This T cell receptor (beta chain) was recorded in a study of T-cell reconstitution after alpha-beta-depleted transplantation in children. This clonotype appeared many times. The TCRbeta library was prepared with unique molecular identifiers. TCRdb itself ran the PCR reads through MiXCR, one entry per CDR3 protein. The table has 330,000 or so distinct CDR3 sequences, approximately 10% seen once. Trimming took 6 bases from V and 0 from J, leaving 10 bases between them. The CDR3 has 14 residues. CDR1 and CDR2 (germline): WSHSY, SAAADI. The sequence derives from a human donor who donated a stem cell graft to a child with acute lymphoblastic leukemia. The J gene is TRBJ2-3, the V gene TRBV10-2, with no clear D. The input for sequencing was PBMCs from the stem cell graft donor, taken from the stem cell graft. The CDR3, as DNA: TGCGCCAGCAGCCGGGTATCTAGCACAGATACGCAGTATTTT. It translates to CASSRVSSTDTQYF.